These T cell receptor beta chains were read from a single sample in a study of T cell responses to AZD1222 COVID-19 vaccine. This table comes from immunoSEQ multiplex PCR, and its TCRdb copy is limited to in-frame clones, with some not included. The table includes roughly 93,000 clones, 80% to 90% detected once. The sequencing here drew on peripheral blood, taken on day 0 of AZD1222 vaccination. The receptors originated from an adult in good health. CDR3s include the opening cysteine and the closing phenylalanine or tryptophan. The D gene is left open where the match is weak. The size entry is marked missing in some rows and otherwise reads once, few, many or a size class.

clone_size: .
v_call: TRBV5-4
j_call: TRBJ2-2
d_call: .
cdr3_length: 16
cdr3_aa: CASSSGGTANTGELFF
cdr3_nt: TGTGCCAGCAGCTCCGGGGGTACCGCGAACACCGGGGAGCTGTTTTTT

clone_size: many
v_call: TRBV4-3
j_call: TRBJ2-1
d_call: TRBD2
cdr3_length: 15
cdr3_aa: CASSPRLAGVNEQFF
cdr3_nt: TGCGCCAGCAGCCCGCGACTAGCGGGAGTGAATGAGCAGTTCTTC

clone_size: .
v_call: TRBV29-1
j_call: TRBJ2-1
d_call: .
cdr3_length: 12
cdr3_aa: CSVEEVGDEQFF
cdr3_nt: TGCAGCGTTGAAGAGGTCGGGGATGAGCAGTTCTTC

clone_size: .
v_call: TRBV7-8
j_call: TRBJ1-1
d_call: .
cdr3_length: 12
cdr3_aa: CASSLVRGEAFF
cdr3_nt: TGTGCCAGCAGCTTAGTAAGGGGCGAAGCTTTCTTT

clone_size: .
v_call: TRBV30
j_call: TRBJ2-3
d_call: .
cdr3_length: 12
cdr3_aa: CAWWLGGDTQYF
cdr3_nt: TGTGCCTGGTGGCTCGGGGGAGATACGCAGTATTTT

clone_size: .
v_call: TRBV27
j_call: TRBJ2-1
d_call: TRBD2
cdr3_length: 15
cdr3_aa: CASSLLAGVYNEQFF
cdr3_nt: TGTGCCAGCAGCTTACTAGCGGGGGTCTACAATGAGCAGTTCTTC

clone_size: .
v_call: TRBV21-1
j_call: TRBJ1-1
d_call: .
cdr3_length: 18
cdr3_aa: CASSTARSRDRDNTEAFF
cdr3_nt: TGTGCCAGCAGCACCGCTCGTTCCCGGGACAGGGATAACACTGAAGCTTTCTTT

clone_size: .
v_call: TRBV14
j_call: TRBJ1-1
d_call: .
cdr3_length: 13
cdr3_aa: CASSQNRNTEAFF
cdr3_nt: TGTGCCAGCAGCCAAAACAGGAACACTGAAGCTTTCTTT

clone_size: .
v_call: TRBV6-2/TRBV6-3
j_call: TRBJ2-1
d_call: TRBD2
cdr3_length: 16
cdr3_aa: CASSPAGLAGAREQFF
cdr3_nt: TGTGCCAGCAGTCCAGCAGGACTAGCGGGAGCTCGTGAGCAGTTCTTC

clone_size: .
v_call: TRBV11-2
j_call: TRBJ1-3
d_call: TRBD1
cdr3_length: 18
cdr3_aa: CASSLDPTGEDSGNTIYF
cdr3_nt: TGTGCCAGCAGCCTAGACCCGACAGGGGAAGACTCTGGAAACACCATATATTTT

clone_size: .
v_call: TRBV5-8
j_call: TRBJ2-4
d_call: .
cdr3_length: 13
cdr3_aa: CASSLEGGNIQYF
cdr3_nt: TGTGCCAGCAGCCTGGAAGGGGGGAACATTCAGTACTTC

clone_size: .
v_call: TRBV7-9
j_call: TRBJ2-7
d_call: TRBD1
cdr3_length: 13
cdr3_aa: CASSSGQVYEQYF
cdr3_nt: TGTGCCAGCAGCTCGGGACAGGTTTACGAGCAGTACTTC

clone_size: .
v_call: TRBV5-1
j_call: TRBJ2-3
d_call: TRBD2
cdr3_length: 13
cdr3_aa: CASNAGGLGTQYF
cdr3_nt: TGCGCCAGCAACGCGGGGGGGCTTGGTACGCAGTATTTT

clone_size: .
v_call: TRBV29-1
j_call: TRBJ2-7
d_call: .
cdr3_length: 11
cdr3_aa: CSVEVSYEQYF
cdr3_nt: TGCAGCGTTGAGGTAAGCTACGAGCAGTACTTC

clone_size: .
v_call: TRBV4-1
j_call: TRBJ2-7
d_call: .
cdr3_length: 13
cdr3_aa: CASSQVFGVEQYF
cdr3_nt: TGCGCCAGCAGCCAAGTCTTCGGGGTCGAGCAGTACTTC

clone_size: .
v_call: TRBV11-2
j_call: TRBJ1-1
d_call: .
cdr3_length: 13
cdr3_aa: CASSLDQRREAFF
cdr3_nt: TGTGCCAGCAGCTTAGATCAGCGACGGGAAGCTTTCTTT

clone_size: few
v_call: TRBV24-1
j_call: TRBJ2-7
d_call: TRBD1
cdr3_length: 13
cdr3_aa: CATMGTDSYEQYF
cdr3_nt: TGTGCCACCATGGGGACAGACTCCTACGAGCAGTACTTC

clone_size: once
v_call: TRBV5-6
j_call: TRBJ1-5
d_call: .
cdr3_length: 13
cdr3_aa: CASSLVGNQPQHF
cdr3_nt: TGTGCCAGCAGCTTGGTCGGGAACCAGCCCCAGCATTTT

clone_size: .
v_call: TRBV7-9
j_call: TRBJ2-7
d_call: TRBD2
cdr3_length: 14
cdr3_aa: CASSSSGSPHEQYF
cdr3_nt: TGTGCCAGCAGCTCTAGCGGGAGTCCCCACGAGCAGTACTTC

clone_size: .
v_call: TRBV18
j_call: TRBJ1-2
d_call: .
cdr3_length: 16
cdr3_aa: CASSPVSGGQNYGYTF
cdr3_nt: TGTGCCAGCTCACCAGTGTCGGGAGGTCAAAACTATGGCTACACCTTC

clone_size: few
v_call: TRBV6-2/TRBV6-3
j_call: TRBJ2-7
d_call: TRBD2
cdr3_length: 15
cdr3_aa: CASSYPLAGTYEQYF
cdr3_nt: TGTGCCAGCAGTTACCCTCTAGCGGGAACCTACGAGCAGTACTTC

clone_size: .
v_call: TRBV11-3
j_call: TRBJ2-5
d_call: .
cdr3_length: 13
cdr3_aa: CASSRDFQETQYF
cdr3_nt: TGTGCCAGCAGCAGGGACTTCCAAGAGACCCAGTACTTC

clone_size: .
v_call: TRBV12-5
j_call: TRBJ2-7
d_call: .
cdr3_length: 13
cdr3_aa: CASGFQGWDEQYF
cdr3_nt: TGTGCTAGTGGTTTTCAGGGTTGGGACGAGCAGTACTTC

clone_size: .
v_call: TRBV3-1/TRBV3-2
j_call: TRBJ2-5
d_call: TRBD2
cdr3_length: 14
cdr3_aa: CASSQGGGQETQYF
cdr3_nt: TGTGCCAGCAGCCAAGGGGGGGGCCAAGAGACCCAGTACTTC

clone_size: .
v_call: TRBV30
j_call: TRBJ1-2
d_call: .
cdr3_length: 13
cdr3_aa: CACRRGLDYGYTF
cdr3_nt: TGTGCCTGCCGTCGGGGGCTGGACTATGGCTACACCTTC

clone_size: .
v_call: TRBV5-1
j_call: TRBJ1-4
d_call: TRBD1
cdr3_length: 15
cdr3_aa: CASSSPEGASEKLFF
cdr3_nt: TGCGCCAGCAGCTCCCCCGAGGGGGCGAGTGAAAAACTGTTTTTT

clone_size: .
v_call: TRBV3-1/TRBV3-2
j_call: TRBJ1-5
d_call: TRBD1
cdr3_length: 14
cdr3_aa: CASSRGQGFQPQHF
cdr3_nt: TGTGCCAGCAGCCGGGGACAGGGCTTCCAGCCCCAGCATTTT

clone_size: .
v_call: TRBV9
j_call: TRBJ2-7
d_call: TRBD2
cdr3_length: 15
cdr3_aa: CASSVAGTSDYEQYF
cdr3_nt: TGTGCCAGCAGCGTCGCCGGGACTAGCGATTACGAGCAGTACTTC

clone_size: .
v_call: TRBV5-1
j_call: TRBJ2-1
d_call: .
cdr3_length: 16
cdr3_aa: CASSPAGRGTYNEQFF
cdr3_nt: TGCGCCAGCAGCCCGGCAGGTCGCGGGACATACAATGAGCAGTTCTTC

clone_size: .
v_call: TRBV2
j_call: TRBJ2-7
d_call: .
cdr3_length: 15
cdr3_aa: CASSPGAGGTYEQYF
cdr3_nt: TGTGCCAGCAGTCCGGGGGCAGGGGGGACTTACGAGCAGTACTTC

clone_size: .
v_call: TRBV4-1
j_call: TRBJ2-7
d_call: .
cdr3_length: 13
cdr3_aa: CASSQDLAYEQYF
cdr3_nt: TGCGCCAGCAGCCAAGATTTGGCCTACGAGCAGTACTTC